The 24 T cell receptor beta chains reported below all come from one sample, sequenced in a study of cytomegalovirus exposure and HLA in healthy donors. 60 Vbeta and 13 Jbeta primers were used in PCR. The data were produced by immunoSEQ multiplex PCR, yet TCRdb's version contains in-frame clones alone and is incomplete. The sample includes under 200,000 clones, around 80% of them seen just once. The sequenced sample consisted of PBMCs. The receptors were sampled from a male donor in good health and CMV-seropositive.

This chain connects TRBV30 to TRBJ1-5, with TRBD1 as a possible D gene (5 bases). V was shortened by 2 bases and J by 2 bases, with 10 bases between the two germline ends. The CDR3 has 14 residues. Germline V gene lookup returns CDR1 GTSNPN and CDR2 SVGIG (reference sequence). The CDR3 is CAWSQGLGNQPQHF. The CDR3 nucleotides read TGTGCCTGGAGTCAGGGTCTTGGCAATCAGCCCCAGCATTTT.

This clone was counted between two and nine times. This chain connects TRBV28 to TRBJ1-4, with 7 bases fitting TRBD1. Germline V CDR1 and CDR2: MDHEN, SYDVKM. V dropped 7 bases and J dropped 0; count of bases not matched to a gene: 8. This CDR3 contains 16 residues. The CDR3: CASMGQLLATNEKLFF. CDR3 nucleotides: TGTGCCAGCATGGGACAGCTACTAGCAACTAATGAAAAACTGTTTTTT.

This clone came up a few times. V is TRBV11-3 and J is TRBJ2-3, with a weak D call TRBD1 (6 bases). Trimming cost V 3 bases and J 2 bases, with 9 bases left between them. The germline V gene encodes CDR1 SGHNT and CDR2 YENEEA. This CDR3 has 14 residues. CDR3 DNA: TGTGCCAGCAGCTTGGGGGCGGACACAGATACGCAGTATTTT. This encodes CASSLGADTDTQYF.

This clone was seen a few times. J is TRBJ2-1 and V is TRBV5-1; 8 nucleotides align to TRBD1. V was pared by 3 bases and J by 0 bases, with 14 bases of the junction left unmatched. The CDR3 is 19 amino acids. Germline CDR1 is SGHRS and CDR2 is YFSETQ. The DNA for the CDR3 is TGCGCCAGCAGCTGGCGGGGACAGGCCGCCTTGAGCTCCTACAATGAGCAGTTCTTC. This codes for CASSWRGQAALSSYNEQFF.

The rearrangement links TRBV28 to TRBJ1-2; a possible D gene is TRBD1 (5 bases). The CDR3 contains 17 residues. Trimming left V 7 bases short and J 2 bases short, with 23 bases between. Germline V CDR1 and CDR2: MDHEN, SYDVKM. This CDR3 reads CASTFREQVRRNYGYTF. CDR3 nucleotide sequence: TGTGCCAGCACCTTTAGGGAACAGGTCCGACGAAACTATGGCTACACCTTC.

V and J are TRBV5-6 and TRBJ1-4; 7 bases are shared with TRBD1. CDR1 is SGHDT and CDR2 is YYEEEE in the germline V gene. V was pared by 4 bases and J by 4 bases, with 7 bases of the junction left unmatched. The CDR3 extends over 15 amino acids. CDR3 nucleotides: TGTGCCAGCAGCGGGGCGGGACAGATTAATGAAAAACTGTTTTTT. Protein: CASSGAGQINEKLFF.

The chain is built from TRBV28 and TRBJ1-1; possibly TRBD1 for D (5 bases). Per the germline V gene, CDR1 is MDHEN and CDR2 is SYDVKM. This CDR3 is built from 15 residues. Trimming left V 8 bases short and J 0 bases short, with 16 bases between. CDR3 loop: CASGPLQALNTEAFF. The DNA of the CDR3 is TGTGCCAGCGGGCCATTACAGGCCTTGAACACTGAAGCTTTCTTT. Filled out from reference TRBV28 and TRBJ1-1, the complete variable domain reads DVKVTQSSRYLVKRTGEKVFLECVQDMDHENMFWYRQDPGLGLRLIYFSYDVKMKEKGDIPEGYSVSREKKERFSLILESASTNQTSMYLCASGPLQALNTEAFFGQGTRLTVV.

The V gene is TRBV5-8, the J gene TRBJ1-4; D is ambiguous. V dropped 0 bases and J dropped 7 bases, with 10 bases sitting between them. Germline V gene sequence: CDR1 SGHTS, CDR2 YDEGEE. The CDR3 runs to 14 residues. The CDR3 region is CASSLGTSGEKLFF. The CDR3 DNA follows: TGTGCCAGCAGCTTGGGGACTTCTGGTGAAAAACTGTTTTTT.

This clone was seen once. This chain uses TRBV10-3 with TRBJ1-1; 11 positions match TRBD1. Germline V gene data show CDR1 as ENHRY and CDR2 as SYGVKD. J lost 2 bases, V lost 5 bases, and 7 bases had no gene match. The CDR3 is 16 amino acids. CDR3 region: CAISRTGGRSNTEAFF. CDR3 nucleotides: TGTGCCATCAGTCGGACAGGGGGCAGGTCCAACACTGAAGCTTTCTTT.

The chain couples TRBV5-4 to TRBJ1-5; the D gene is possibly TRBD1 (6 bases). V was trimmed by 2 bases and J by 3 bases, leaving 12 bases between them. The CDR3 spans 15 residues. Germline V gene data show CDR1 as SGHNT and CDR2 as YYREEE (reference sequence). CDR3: CASSLGGQNNQPQHF. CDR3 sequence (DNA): TGTGCCAGCAGCTTAGGTGGACAGAACAATCAGCCCCAGCATTTT.

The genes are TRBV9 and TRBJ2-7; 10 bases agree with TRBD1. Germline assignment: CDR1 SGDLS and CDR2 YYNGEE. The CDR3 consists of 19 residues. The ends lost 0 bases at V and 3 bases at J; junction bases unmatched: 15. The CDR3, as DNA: TGTGCCAGCAGCGTAGCGTCCTTAATTCCGGGACAGGGGATCTACGAGCAGTACTTC. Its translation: CASSVASLIPGQGIYEQYF.

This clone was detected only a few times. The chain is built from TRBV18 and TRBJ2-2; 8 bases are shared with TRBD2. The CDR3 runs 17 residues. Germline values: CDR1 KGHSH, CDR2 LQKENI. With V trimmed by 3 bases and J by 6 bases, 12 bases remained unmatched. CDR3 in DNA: TGTGCCAGCTCACCTGGTGGCGGGAGGATCAGCGCCGGGGAGCTGTTTTTT. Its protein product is CASSPGGGRISAGELFF.

CDR3: CASSTSGTGINQPQHF. Here the CDR3 DNA reads TGTGCCAGTAGTACCTCGGGGACAGGGATCAATCAGCCCCAGCATTTT. The J gene is TRBJ1-5, the V gene TRBV19, with TRBD1 identical over 9 bases. This CDR3 is built from 16 residues. The germline V gene encodes CDR1 LNHDA and CDR2 SQIVND (reference sequence). Losses at the gene ends were 4 bases for V and 3 bases for J; bases not matched to a gene: 7.

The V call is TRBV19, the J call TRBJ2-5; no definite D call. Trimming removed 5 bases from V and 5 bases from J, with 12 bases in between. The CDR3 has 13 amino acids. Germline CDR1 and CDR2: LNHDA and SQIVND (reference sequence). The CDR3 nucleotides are TGTGCCAGTAGTGGTAGCCTCGGGGAGACCCAGTACTTC. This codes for CASSGSLGETQYF.

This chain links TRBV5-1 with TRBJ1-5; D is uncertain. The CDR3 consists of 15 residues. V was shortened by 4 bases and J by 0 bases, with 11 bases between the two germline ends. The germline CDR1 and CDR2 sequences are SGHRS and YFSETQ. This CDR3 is CASSLGGNSNQPQHF. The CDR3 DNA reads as TGCGCCAGCAGCCTGGGCGGTAATAGCAATCAGCCCCAGCATTTT.

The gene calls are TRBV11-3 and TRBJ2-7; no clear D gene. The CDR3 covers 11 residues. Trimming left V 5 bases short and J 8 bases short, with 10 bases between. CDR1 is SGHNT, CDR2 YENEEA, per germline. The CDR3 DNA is TGTGCCAGCAGCCAGTCGTTGAAGCAGTACTTC. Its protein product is CASSQSLKQYF.

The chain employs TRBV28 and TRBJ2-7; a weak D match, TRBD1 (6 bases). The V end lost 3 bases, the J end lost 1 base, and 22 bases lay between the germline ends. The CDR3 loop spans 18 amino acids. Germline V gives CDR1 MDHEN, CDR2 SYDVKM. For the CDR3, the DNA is TGTGCCAGCAGTTTTGTACCGGGTTACAGGGACGGGTCCTACGAGCAGTACTTC. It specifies CASSFVPGYRDGSYEQYF. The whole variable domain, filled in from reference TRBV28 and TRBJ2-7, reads DVKVTQSSRYLVKRTGEKVFLECVQDMDHENMFWYRQDPGLGLRLIYFSYDVKMKEKGDIPEGYSVSREKKERFSLILESASTNQTSMYLCASSFVPGYRDGSYEQYFGPGTRLTVT.

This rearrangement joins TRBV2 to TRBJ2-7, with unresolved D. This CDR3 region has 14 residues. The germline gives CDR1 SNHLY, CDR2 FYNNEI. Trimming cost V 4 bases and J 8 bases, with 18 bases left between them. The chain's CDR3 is CASSVEVSTSKQYF. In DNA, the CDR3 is TGTGCCAGCAGTGTTGAAGTATCCACAAGTAAGCAGTACTTC.

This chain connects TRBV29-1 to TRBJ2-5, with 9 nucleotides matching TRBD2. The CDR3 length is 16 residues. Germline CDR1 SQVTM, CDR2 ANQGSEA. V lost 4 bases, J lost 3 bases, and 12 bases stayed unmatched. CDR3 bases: TGCAGCGTTGGAGGGATAGCGGGAGCGGGGAAAGAGACCCAGTACTTC. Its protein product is CSVGGIAGAGKETQYF.

The CDR3 DNA follows: TGTGCCAGCACTGGGTTTGGGGGCGGCACAGATACGCAGTATTTT. Protein sequence: CASTGFGGGTDTQYF. The rearrangement links TRBV27 to TRBJ2-3; possible D gene TRBD1, 6 bases. The CDR3 spans 15 residues. Per the germline V gene, CDR1 is MNHEY and CDR2 is SMNVEV (reference sequence). The V end lost 7 bases, the J end lost 1 base, and 15 bases lay between the germline ends.

The CDR3 loop is CASSPPATTSDTIYF. The DNA of the CDR3 is TGTGCCAGCTCACCACCCGCTACTACGTCTGACACCATATATTTT. The V and J genes are TRBV18 and TRBJ1-3; D remains unclear. The V gene's germline CDR1 is KGHSH and CDR2 LQKENI. The V and J ends lost 0 bases and 8 bases respectively, with 14 bases between them. The CDR3 is 15 residues long. Looking up the rest from reference TRBV18 and TRBJ1-3 gives the full variable domain: NAGVMQNPRHLVRRRGQEARLRCSPMKGHSHVYWYRQLPEEGLKFMVYLQKENIIDESGMPKERFSAEFPKEGPSILRIQQVVRGDSAAYFCASSPPATTSDTIYFGEGSWLTVV.

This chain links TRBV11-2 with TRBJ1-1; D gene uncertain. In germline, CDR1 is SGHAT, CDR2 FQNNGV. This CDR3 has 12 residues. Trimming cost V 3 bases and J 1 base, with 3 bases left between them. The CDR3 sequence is CASSFKNTEAFF. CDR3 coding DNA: TGTGCCAGCAGCTTTAAGAACACTGAAGCTTTCTTT.

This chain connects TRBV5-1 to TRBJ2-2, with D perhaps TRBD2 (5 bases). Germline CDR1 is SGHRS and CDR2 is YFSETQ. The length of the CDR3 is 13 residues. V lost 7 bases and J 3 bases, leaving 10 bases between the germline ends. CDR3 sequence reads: CASVGRHTGELFF. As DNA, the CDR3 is TGCGCCAGCGTTGGGAGACACACCGGGGAGCTGTTTTTT. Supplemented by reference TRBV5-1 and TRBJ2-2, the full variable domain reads KAGVTQTPRYLIKTRGQQVTLSCSPISGHRSVSWYQQTPGQGLQFLFEYFSETQRNKGNFPGRFSGRQFSNSRSEMNVSTLELGDSALYLCASVGRHTGELFFGEGSRLTVL.

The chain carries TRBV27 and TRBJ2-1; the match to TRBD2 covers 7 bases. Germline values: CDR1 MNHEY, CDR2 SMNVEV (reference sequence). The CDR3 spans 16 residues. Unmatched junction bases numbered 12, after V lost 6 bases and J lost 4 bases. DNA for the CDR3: TGTGCCAGCAGGGGGGGAGGGGCTACTCCTTACAATGAGCAGTTCTTC. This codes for CASRGGGATPYNEQFF.